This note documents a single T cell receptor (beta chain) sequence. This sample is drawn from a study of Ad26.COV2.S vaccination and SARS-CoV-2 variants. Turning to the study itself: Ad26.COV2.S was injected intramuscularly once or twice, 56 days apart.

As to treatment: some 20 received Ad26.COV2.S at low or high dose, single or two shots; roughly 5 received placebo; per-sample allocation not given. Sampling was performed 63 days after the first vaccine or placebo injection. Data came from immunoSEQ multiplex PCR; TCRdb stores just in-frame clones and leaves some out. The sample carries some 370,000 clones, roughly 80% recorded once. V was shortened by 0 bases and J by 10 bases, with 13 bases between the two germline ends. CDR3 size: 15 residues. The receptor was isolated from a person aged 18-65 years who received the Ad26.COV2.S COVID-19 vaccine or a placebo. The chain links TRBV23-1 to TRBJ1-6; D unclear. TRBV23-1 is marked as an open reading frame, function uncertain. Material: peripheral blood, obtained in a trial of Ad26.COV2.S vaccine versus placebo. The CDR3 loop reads CASSQSRRARSPLHF. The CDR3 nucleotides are TGCGCCAGCAGTCAATCGCGGAGGGCACGATCACCCCTCCACTTT.